This T cell receptor beta chain was captured in a study of T cell repertoires in cytomegalovirus infection. In the study overall: Public signatures in TCR beta pointed to CMV infection and matching HLA type. Findings and caveats of the study: Ex vivo responses were dominated by HLA-C-restricted CMV-specific TCR beta clonotypes. Carriers of CMV plus the relevant HLA were identified by cumulative public TCR beta family frequency.

V shed 11 bases, J shed 3 bases, and the junction held 6 bases outside the gene matches. The CDR3 covers 12 residues. Germline V gene sequence: CDR1 ENHRY, CDR2 SYGVKD. TCRdb processed the reads anew with MiXCR; each CDR3 protein has one entry. The sample consists of hundreds of thousands of distinct CDR3 sequences, approximately 10% of them appearing once. This clonotype was observed at least ten times. The antigen is unknown. Sample: PBMCs. The receptor was derived from a human donor in good health (CMV status not recorded). Some clones in this sample may be carry-over from other donors' samples. This chain links TRBV10-3 with TRBJ1-1, with 7 bases aligning to TRBD1. CDR3 sequence (DNA): TGTGCCGCCTCGGACAGGCACACTGAAGCTTTCTTT. Translated, it gives CAASDRHTEAFF.